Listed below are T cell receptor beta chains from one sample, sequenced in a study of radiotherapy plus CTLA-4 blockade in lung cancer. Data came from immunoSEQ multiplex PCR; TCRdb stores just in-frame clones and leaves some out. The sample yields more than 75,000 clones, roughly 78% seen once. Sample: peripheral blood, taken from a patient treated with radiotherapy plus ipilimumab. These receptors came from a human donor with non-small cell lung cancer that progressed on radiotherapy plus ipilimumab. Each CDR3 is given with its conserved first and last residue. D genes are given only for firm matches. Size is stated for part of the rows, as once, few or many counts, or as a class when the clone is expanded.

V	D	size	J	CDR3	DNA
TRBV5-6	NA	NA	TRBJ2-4	CASSLGTVKNIQYF	TGTGCCAGCAGCTTGGGGACAGTCAAAAACATTCAGTACTTC
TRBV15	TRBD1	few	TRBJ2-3	CATSRQGAGTTDTQYF	TGTGCCACCAGCAGACAGGGGGCCGGGACAACGGATACGCAGTATTTT
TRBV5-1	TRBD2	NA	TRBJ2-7	CASSIAREVSYEQYF	TGCGCCAGCAGCATCGCGCGGGAGGTCTCCTACGAGCAGTACTTC
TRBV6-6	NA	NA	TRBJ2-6	CASTRNGANVLTF	TGTGCCAGCACCAGAAACGGGGCCAACGTCCTGACTTTC
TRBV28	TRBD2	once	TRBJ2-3	CASSPTELAGGGGTDTQYF	TGTGCCAGCAGTCCAACGGAATTAGCGGGAGGGGGAGGCACAGATACGCAGTATTTT
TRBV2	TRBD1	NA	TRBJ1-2	CASRTGGDGYTF	TGTGCCAGCAGGACAGGGGGGGATGGCTACACCTTC
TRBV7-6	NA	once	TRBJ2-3	CASSLGWAGSTDTQYF	TGTGCCAGCAGCTTAGGGTGGGCAGGCTCCACAGATACGCAGTATTTT
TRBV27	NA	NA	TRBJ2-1	CASSLQQTDLVLNEQFF	TGTGCCAGCAGTCTCCAACAGACAGATTTGGTTCTCAATGAGCAGTTCTTC
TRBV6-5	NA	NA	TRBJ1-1	CASSYNPQGEAFF	TGTGCCAGCAGTTACAATCCCCAGGGGGAAGCTTTCTTT
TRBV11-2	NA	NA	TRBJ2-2	CASNLGGGELFF	TGTGCCAGCAACTTAGGAGGCGGGGAGCTGTTTTTT
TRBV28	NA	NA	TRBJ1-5	CASSFSTGLGNQPQHF	TGTGCCAGCAGTTTTTCGACAGGATTGGGCAATCAGCCCCAGCATTTT
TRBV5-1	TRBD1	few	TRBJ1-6	CASSLGGTGQNSPLHF	TGCGCCAGCAGCTTGGGGGGGACAGGGCAGAATTCACCCCTCCACTTT
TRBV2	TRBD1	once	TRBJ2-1	CASSVDRVSYNEQFF	TGTGCCAGCAGTGTGGACAGGGTCTCCTACAATGAGCAGTTCTTC
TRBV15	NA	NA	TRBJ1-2	CATSRERIGGGYTF	TGTGCCACCAGCAGAGAGCGAATTGGTGGGGGCTACACCTTC
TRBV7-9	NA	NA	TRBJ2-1	CASSLPQGSYNEQFF	TGTGCCAGCAGCTTACCGCAGGGGTCCTACAATGAGCAGTTCTTC
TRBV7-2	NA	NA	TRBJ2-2	CASSPKGATGELFF	TGTGCCAGCAGCCCCAAGGGAGCCACCGGGGAGCTGTTTTTT
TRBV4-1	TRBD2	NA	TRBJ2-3	CASSRGAGEDTQYF	TGCGCCAGCAGCCGGGGAGCGGGAGAGGATACGCAGTATTTT
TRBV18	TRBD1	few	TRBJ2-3	CASSPGQAYTDTQYF	TGTGCCAGCTCACCGGGACAGGCATACACAGATACGCAGTATTTT
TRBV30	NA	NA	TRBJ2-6	CAWGSEGPANVLTF	TGTGCCTGGGGCTCGGAGGGTCCAGCCAACGTCCTGACTTTC
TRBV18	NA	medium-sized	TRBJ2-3	CASSPRDFDTDTQYF	TGTGCCAGCTCACCACGGGACTTCGACACAGATACGCAGTATTTT
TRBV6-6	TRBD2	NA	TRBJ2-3	CASTSPGGGLTDTQYF	TGTGCCAGCACCTCTCCCGGGGGGGGCCTGACAGATACGCAGTATTTT
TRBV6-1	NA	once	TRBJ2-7	CASRESLPYEQYF	TGTGCCAGTAGGGAATCCTTGCCCTACGAGCAGTACTTC
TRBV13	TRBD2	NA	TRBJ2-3	CASSPPTSGRGTFDTQYF	TGTGCCAGCAGCCCGCCGACTAGCGGGAGGGGGACGTTCGATACGCAGTATTTT
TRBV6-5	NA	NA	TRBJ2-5	CASSVGGPTQETQYF	TGTGCCAGCAGTGTGGGGGGGCCCACTCAAGAGACCCAGTACTTC
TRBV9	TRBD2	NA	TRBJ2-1	CASSVDGGSLGEQFF	TGTGCCAGCAGCGTAGATGGCGGGAGTCTAGGTGAGCAGTTCTTC
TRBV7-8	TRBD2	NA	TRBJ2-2	CAMGGGNTGELFF	TGTGCCATGGGCGGGGGGAACACCGGGGAGCTGTTTTTT
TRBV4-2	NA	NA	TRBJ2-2	CASSLGSGELFF	TGTGCCAGCAGCCTAGGTTCCGGGGAGCTGTTTTTT
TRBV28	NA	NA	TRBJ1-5	CASSLTGMSQPQHF	TGTGCCAGCAGTTTAACAGGGATGAGTCAGCCCCAGCATTTT
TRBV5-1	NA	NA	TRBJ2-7	CASSLANPKGTEQYF	TGCGCCAGCAGCTTGGCCAATCCGAAAGGGACCGAGCAGTACTTC
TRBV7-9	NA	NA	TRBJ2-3	CASSLLGGVGGTDTQYF	TGTGCCAGCAGCCTGCTGGGGGGCGTAGGGGGCACAGATACGCAGTATTTT
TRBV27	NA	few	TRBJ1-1	CASSLERGNTEAFF	TGTGCCAGCAGTTTAGAGAGGGGGAACACTGAAGCTTTCTTT
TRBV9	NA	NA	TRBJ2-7	CASSVAGGGEQYF	TGTGCCAGCAGCGTAGCGGGGGGCGGCGAGCAGTACTTC
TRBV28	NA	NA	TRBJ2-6	CASSLESPSGANVLTF	TGTGCCAGCAGTTTAGAGTCCCCCTCTGGGGCCAACGTCCTGACTTTC
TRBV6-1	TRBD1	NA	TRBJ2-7	CASSDPGQESRDF	TGTGCCAGCAGTGACCCTGGACAGGAGAGTAGGGACTTC
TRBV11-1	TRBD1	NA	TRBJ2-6	CASSSAGTGSGANVLTF	TGTGCCAGCAGCTCAGCCGGGACAGGGTCTGGGGCCAACGTCCTGACTTTC
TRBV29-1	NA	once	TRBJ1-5	CSVVSQAGQPQHF	TGCAGCGTTGTATCACAGGCAGGTCAGCCCCAGCATTTT
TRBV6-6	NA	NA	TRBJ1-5	CASSAGTSSNQPQHF	TGTGCCAGCAGTGCCGGAACGTCTAGCAATCAGCCCCAGCATTTT
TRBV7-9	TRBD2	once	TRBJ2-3	CASNGGLAGAGDTQYF	TGTGCCAGCAACGGGGGGCTAGCGGGAGCGGGAGATACGCAGTATTTT
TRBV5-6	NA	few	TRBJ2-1	CASSPISGPPYNEQFF	TGTGCCAGCAGTCCTATCTCGGGACCACCCTACAATGAGCAGTTCTTC
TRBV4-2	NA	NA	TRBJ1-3	CASSQVVPRGATGNTIYF	TGTGCCAGCAGCCAAGTTGTCCCAAGGGGGGCGACTGGAAACACCATATATTTT
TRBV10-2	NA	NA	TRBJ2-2	CASTESRANTGELFF	TGCGCCAGCACCGAGAGCCGGGCGAACACCGGGGAGCTGTTTTTT
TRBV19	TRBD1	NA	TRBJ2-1	CASSARDRRWNEQFF	TGTGCCAGTAGTGCCAGGGACAGGCGCTGGAATGAGCAGTTCTTC
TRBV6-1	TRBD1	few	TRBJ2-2	CASTRQGVSGELFF	TGTGCCAGCACAAGACAGGGAGTATCCGGGGAGCTGTTTTTT
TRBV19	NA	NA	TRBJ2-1	CASSRDSSSSYNEQFF	TGTGCCAGTAGTAGGGACTCCTCGAGCTCCTACAATGAGCAGTTCTTC
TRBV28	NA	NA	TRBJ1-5	CASSFGPDSSNQPQHF	TGTGCCAGCAGTTTCGGGCCCGACAGTAGCAATCAGCCCCAGCATTTT
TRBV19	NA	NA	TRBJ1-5	CASATLPQPQHF	TGTGCCAGCGCCACTCTACCTCAGCCCCAGCATTTT
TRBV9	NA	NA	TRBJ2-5	CASSALSGEETQYF	TGTGCCAGCAGCGCCCTCTCTGGGGAGGAGACCCAGTACTTC
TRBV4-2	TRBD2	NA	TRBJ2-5	CASSQSGSVETQYF	TGTGCCAGCAGCCAAAGCGGGAGTGTAGAGACCCAGTACTTC
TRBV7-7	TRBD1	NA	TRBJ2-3	CASSLEGGSTDTQYF	TGTGCCAGCAGCTTAGAAGGGGGCAGCACAGATACGCAGTATTTT
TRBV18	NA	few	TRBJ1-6	CASSQISNSPLHF	TGTGCCAGCTCACAAATTAGTAATTCACCCCTCCACTTT
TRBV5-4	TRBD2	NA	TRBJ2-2	CASSLSREFGELFF	TGTGCCAGCAGCTTGTCGCGGGAGTTCGGGGAGCTGTTTTTT
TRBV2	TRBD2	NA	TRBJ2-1	CASSPSGGASYNEQFF	TGTGCCAGCAGTCCTAGCGGGGGGGCTTCCTACAATGAGCAGTTCTTC